This T cell receptor beta chain was recovered during a study of monozygotic twins with inflammatory bowel disease (dated by TCRdb to between 2018 and 2021). General notes on the study: In total, approximately 28 monozygotic twin pairs made up the full study: 19 Danish pairs, all IBD-discordant, plus nine German pairs, of which four were IBD-concordant and five were IBD-discordant. The search for disease-associated traits relied mainly on comparing, within discordant pairs, IBD patients with their genetically identical healthy co-twins. Each individual had, on average, about 151 000 unique TCRalpha sequences and 181 000 unique TCRbeta sequences available for analysis.

The investigation overall reported the following: Different T cell subtypes could not be distinguished in the analysis. IBD patients had lower TCRbeta repertoire diversity, measured by the inverse Simpson index, than their healthy co-twins. Differing immunosuppressive treatments among patients may have added background noise and inter-individual variability to the repertoires. Repertoire similarity did not differ between concordant and discordant twins, possibly due to limited statistical power. IBD patients shared fewer clonotypes with other individuals than healthy twins did, most markedly in patients showing signs of disease activity. The results gave no support for a single strong signal or clonotype linked to IBD.

From each donor, a roughly 2.5 ml peripheral blood sample was collected into PAXgene tubes and stored at -80 degrees C. Without any T cell sorting, total RNA was extracted from whole blood using the PAXgene blood miRNA kit on an automated QIAcube. Peripheral blood from monozygotic twin pairs who were concordant or discordant for inflammatory bowel disease underwent deep TCRalpha and TCRbeta repertoire profiling using unique molecular barcoding. Smoking habits were recorded for all twin pairs, with individuals classified as current, former or never smokers. Libraries were constructed by 5' RACE. The input for every TCR library was roughly 4,000 ng of total RNA. For each sample, cDNA synthesis was carried out in eight separate reactions using SMARTScribe reverse transcriptase. During cDNA synthesis, unique molecular identifiers containing a 6-nucleotide sample barcode were introduced by template switching. Two nested PCRs of approximately 16 and 10 cycles amplified the TCRalpha and TCRbeta cDNA, and bead purification followed each PCR. Before amplification, the cDNA was treated with uracil DNA-glycosylase and purified using the QIAquick PCR purification kit. The second PCR was the step at which Illumina TruSeq-compatible adapters and sample-specific barcodes were added. Library quality and concentration were checked on TapeStation and Qubit, and libraries were pooled at around 5 ng each. Sequencing of the pooled libraries was done on an Illumina HiSeq2500 single-index Rapid Run using custom sequencing primers and 2 x 100 bp reads. As for how the authors treated the data: MiGEC version 1.2.6 was used for UMI-based consensus assembly, which corrected PCR and sequencing errors. MiXCR version 2.1.1 handled V(D)J alignment, clonotype assembly and CDR3 extraction. Normalisation of gene usage, clonotype sharing and MAIT/NKT TCR abundance was achieved by analysing the top 1000, 10 000 and 20 000 clonotypes per sample. After downsampling to 27 000 UMIs, diversity was calculated as the inverse Simpson index using the vegan R package. Paired Mann-Whitney U tests were applied to discordant twin pairs, with Benjamini-Hochberg correction for multiple testing. Once TCRdb had reprocessed the reads, it stored one entry per CDR3 protein sequence and supplied no DNA. The V and J calls follow TCRdb's processing rather than the paper's. The sample's table lists a count of 300,000 to 350,000 distinct CDR3 sequences. Together, the top ten hold around 2% of the sample.

Remarks on this clonotype: Its recognized antigen is unknown.

Measured from the cysteine to the phenylalanine, the CDR3 is 15 residues long. There is no recorded DNA. From the germline V gene, CDR1 is SGHTA and CDR2 is FQGTGA. Sequencing input: blood. The sequence joins TRBV7-3 to TRBJ1-2; TCRdb names TRBD1, which stays unverified in the absence of DNA. The clonotype was recovered from a human donor with ulcerative colitis or Crohn's disease, or a healthy co-twin of an affected twin (not recorded which). The CDR3 protein: CASSLSRDGNYGYTF.